The clone carrying this T cell receptor (beta chain) showed up just a few times. The antigen remains unidentified. One entry per CDR3 protein results from TCRdb running MiXCR on the 5' RACE reads. Among approximately 1.8 million distinct CDR3 sequences listed, about 30% were seen once. The data were obtained in a study of identical twins. Study-level points and caveats: Part of the zero-insertion signal could reflect confounding by invariant MAIT and iNKT cells. Cord blood's abundant beta clonotypes had fewer insertions, unlike memory repertoires.

What was sequenced was cord blood. The receptor was isolated from a newborn girl in good health.

The CDR3 sequence is CASSTRLSANYGYTF. The CDR3 bases are TGTGCCAGTAGTACCCGATTATCCGCCAACTATGGCTACACCTTC. The gene calls are TRBV19 and TRBJ1-2; no definite D call. The V end was cut by 4 bases, the J end by 2 bases, with 14 bases between. CDR1 and CDR2 (germline): LNHDA, SQIVND (reference sequence). The CDR3 runs to 15 residues.